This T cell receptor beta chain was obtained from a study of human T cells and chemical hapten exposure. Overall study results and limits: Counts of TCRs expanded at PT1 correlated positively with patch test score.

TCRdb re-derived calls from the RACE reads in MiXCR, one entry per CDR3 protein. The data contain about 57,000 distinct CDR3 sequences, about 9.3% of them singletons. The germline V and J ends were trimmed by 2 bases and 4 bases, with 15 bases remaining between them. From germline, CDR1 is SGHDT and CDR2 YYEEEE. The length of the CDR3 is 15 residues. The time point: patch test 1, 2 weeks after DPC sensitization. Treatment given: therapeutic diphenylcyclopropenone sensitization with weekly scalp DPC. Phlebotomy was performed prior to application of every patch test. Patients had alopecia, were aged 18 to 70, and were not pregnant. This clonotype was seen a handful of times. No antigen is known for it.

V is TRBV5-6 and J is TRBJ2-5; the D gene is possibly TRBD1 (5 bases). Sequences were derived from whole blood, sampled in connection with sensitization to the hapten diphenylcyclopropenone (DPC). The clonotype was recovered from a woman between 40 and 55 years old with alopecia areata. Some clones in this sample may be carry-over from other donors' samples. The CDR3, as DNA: TGTGCCAGCAGCTTTAGGCATCAAAGGGGAGAGACCCAGTACTTC. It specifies CASSFRHQRGETQYF.